This TCR beta chain was identified in a study of blood T cell repertoires in COVID-19. Across the study: The United States, Italy and Spain were the sources of the acute and convalescent COVID-19 samples. Nucleic acid was either cDNA or gDNA, and it came from T cells, B-cell-depleted T cells, or PBMCs.

Original processing methods: Amplification of reference gene primers provided the estimated nucleated cell counts. The method was immunoSEQ multiplex PCR; TCRdb's version includes in-frame clones alone and lacks a portion of them. That table gives V, J and clone size, and the DNA gave D and trimming. This sample yields some 270,000 clones, of which 85% to 90% are seen a single time; about 4% belongs to the top ten. The TCR comes from a woman in her 30s with acute COVID-19. The sample comprised PBMCs or T cells enriched from blood (not recorded which).

CDR3 residues: CASSWGLDSYEQYF. The DNA for the CDR3 is TGCGCCAGCAGCTGGGGACTGGACTCCTACGAGCAGTACTTC. This chain uses TRBV4-3 with TRBJ2-7, with a tentative D call TRBD2 (6 bases). The CDR3 contains 14 residues. From germline, CDR1 is LGHNA and CDR2 YSLEER. V was pared by 5 bases and J by 0 bases, with 11 bases between.